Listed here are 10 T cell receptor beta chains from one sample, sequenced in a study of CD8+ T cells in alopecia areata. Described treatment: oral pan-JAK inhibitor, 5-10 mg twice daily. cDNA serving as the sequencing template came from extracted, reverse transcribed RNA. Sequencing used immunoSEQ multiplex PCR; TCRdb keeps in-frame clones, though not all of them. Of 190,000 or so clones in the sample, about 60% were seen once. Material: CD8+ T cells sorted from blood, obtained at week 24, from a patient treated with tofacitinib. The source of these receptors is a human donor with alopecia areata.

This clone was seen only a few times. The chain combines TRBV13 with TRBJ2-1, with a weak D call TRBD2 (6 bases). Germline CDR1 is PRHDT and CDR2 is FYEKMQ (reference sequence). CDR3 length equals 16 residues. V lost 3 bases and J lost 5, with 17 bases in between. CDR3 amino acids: CASSFVQEGPHNEQFF. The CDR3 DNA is TGTGCCAGCAGCTTCGTACAGGAGGGGCCACACAATGAGCAGTTCTTC.

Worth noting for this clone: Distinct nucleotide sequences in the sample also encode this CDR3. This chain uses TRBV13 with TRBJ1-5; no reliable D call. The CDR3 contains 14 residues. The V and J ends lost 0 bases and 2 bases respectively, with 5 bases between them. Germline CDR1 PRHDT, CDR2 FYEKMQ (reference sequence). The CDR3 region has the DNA TGTGCCAGCAGCTTAGGAACAGGCAATCAGCCCCAGCATTTT. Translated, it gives CASSLGTGNQPQHF.

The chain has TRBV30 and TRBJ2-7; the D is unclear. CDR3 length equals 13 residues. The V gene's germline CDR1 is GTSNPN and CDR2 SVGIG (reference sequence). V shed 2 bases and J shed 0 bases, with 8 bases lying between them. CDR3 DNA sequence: TGTGCCTGGAGTCCGGACGGCTCCTACGAGCAGTACTTC. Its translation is CAWSPDGSYEQYF.

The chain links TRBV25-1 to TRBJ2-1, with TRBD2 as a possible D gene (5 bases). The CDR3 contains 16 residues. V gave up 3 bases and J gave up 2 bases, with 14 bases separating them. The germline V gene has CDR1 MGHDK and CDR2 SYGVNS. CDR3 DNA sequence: TGTGCCAGCAGTGAGTGGACTGCGGAGCCCTACAATGAGCAGTTCTTC. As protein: CASSEWTAEPYNEQFF.

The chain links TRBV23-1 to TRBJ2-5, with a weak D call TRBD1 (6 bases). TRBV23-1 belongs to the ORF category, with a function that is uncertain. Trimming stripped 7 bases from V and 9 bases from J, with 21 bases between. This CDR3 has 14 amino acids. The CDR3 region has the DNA TGCGCCAGCATTACGCTAGAGAGAGCAGGGGCCCAGTACTTC. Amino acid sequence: CASITLERAGAQYF.

The CDR3 here is CASSTGTGDIEQYF. CDR3 DNA: TGTGCCAGCAGCACCGGGACAGGGGATATCGAGCAGTACTTC. The chain couples TRBV5-6 to TRBJ2-7; TRBD1 matches 10 bases. The germline gives CDR1 SGHDT, CDR2 YYEEEE. The CDR3 is 14 amino acids. The V segment lost 4 bases and the J segment 6 bases; nucleotides outside the gene matches: 7.

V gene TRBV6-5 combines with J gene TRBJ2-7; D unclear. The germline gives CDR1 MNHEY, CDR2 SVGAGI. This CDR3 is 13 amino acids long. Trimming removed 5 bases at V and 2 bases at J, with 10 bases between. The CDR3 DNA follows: TGTGCCAGCAGTCCCGGACCAACCTACGAGCAGTACTTC. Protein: CASSPGPTYEQYF.

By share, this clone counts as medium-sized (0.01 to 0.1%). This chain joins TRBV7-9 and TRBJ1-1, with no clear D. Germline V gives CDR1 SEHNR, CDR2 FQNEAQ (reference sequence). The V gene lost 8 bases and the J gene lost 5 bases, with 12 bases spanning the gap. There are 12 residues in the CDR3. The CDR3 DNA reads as TGTGCCAGCCAACTCGGGGTTACTGAAGCTTTCTTT. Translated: CASQLGVTEAFF.

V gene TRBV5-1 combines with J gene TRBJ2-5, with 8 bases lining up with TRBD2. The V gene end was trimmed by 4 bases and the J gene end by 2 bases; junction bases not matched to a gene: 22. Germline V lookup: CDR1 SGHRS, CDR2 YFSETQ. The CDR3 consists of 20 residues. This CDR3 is CASSARGGKGPRAQQETQYF. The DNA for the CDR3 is TGCGCCAGCAGCGCTCGCGGGGGGAAGGGTCCAAGGGCCCAACAAGAGACCCAGTACTTC.

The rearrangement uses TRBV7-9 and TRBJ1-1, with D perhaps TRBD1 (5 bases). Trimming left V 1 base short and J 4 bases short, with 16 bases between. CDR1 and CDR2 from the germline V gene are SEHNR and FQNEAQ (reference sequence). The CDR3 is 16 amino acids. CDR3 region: CASSLGNRDPGTEAFF. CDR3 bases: TGTGCCAGCAGCTTAGGGAACCGGGACCCTGGCACTGAAGCTTTCTTT.